The entry below describes one T cell receptor (beta chain). Its antigen is still unknown. This entry comes from a study of T cell repertoires in cytomegalovirus infection. Using its own MiXCR run on the reads, TCRdb lists one record per CDR3 protein. The data hold 380,000 or so distinct CDR3 sequences, with around a third observed a single time. Trimming stripped 5 bases from V and 3 bases from J, with 17 bases between. This CDR3 contains 15 residues. The germline V gene has CDR1 SGHTA and CDR2 FQGNSA. The rearrangement joins TRBV7-2 to TRBJ2-7; the D gene is possibly TRBD2 (6 bases). This clonotype originated in a human donor in good health (CMV status not recorded). Some clones in this sample may be carry-over from other donors' samples. The sequencing here drew on cultured PBMCs, taken from culture after CMV antigen stimulation. In DNA, the CDR3 is TGTGCCAGCAGCACGTGGACTGCGGGGATCTACGAGCAGTACGTC. Its protein product is CASSTWTAGIYEQYV.